This is a list of T cell receptor beta chains from one sample in a study of PD-L1 blockade in urothelial cancer. Sequencing was performed with immunoSEQ multiplex PCR; in TCRdb, only in-frame clones are kept and a portion is missing. The table records under 150,000 clones, more than 85% of them present only once. Material: PBMCs, obtained around atezolizumab (anti-PD-L1) treatment. Every receptor here comes from a man aged 55 to 70 with urothelial cancer. The conserved cysteine and the conserved F or W are not part of the CDR3 here.

v_gene,j_gene,CDR3aa
TRBV7-6,TRBJ2-7,ASSDGTDYEQY
TRBV5-1,TRBJ1-1,ASSLEGLQGRTEAF
TRBV18,TRBJ2-7,ASSPRGQSLSEQY
TRBV10-2,TRBJ1-1,ASRDRVGTGVTEAF
TRBV2,TRBJ1-2,ASKVAQGLGYT
TRBV5-4,TRBJ2-1,ASSSGLAGGGYNEQF
TRBV15,TRBJ2-1,ATSRGGSSYNEQF
TRBV28,TRBJ1-2,ASSFGGKNGYT
TRBV2,TRBJ1-2,ASSGETEGYT
TRBV4-3,TRBJ1-3,ASSQDWDSSGNTIY
TRBV5-6,TRBJ1-2,ASSLERAGYT
TRBV9,TRBJ2-1,ASSVLAGGYNEQF
TRBV4-2,TRBJ2-7,ASSPGQGNYEQY
TRBV6-1,TRBJ2-7,ASSELLGLHSYEQY
TRBV5-1,TRBJ2-7,ASSLGLKRDPPYEQY
TRBV10-2,TRBJ1-1,ASSARPQGGDTEAF
TRBV7-2,TRBJ2-2,ASSPLAGGPTGELF
TRBV12-5,TRBJ2-5,ASGLGTGGLETQY
TRBV28,TRBJ2-7,ASSLVSGSSYEQY
TRBV6-1,TRBJ2-2,ASRERGQAINTGELF
TRBV4-2,TRBJ1-3,ASSQDRGRGNTIY
TRBV2,TRBJ1-5,ASSPGHPVGNQPQH
TRBV4-2,TRBJ2-3,ASRSTGVLGTQY
TRBV18,TRBJ2-3,ASSPESTDTQY
TRBV11-3,TRBJ2-3,ASSFSGGRTTDTQY
TRBV27,TRBJ2-1,ASSLSSGTSGGNEQF
TRBV18,TRBJ2-5,ASSPMGQGTQETQY
TRBV7-9,TRBJ2-7,ASSSRGQLSYEQY
TRBV7-2,TRBJ2-5,ASSSPSGGRETQY
TRBV18,TRBJ2-1,ASSPLLTSAHNEQF
TRBV9,TRBJ2-1,ASSVTSGSYNEQF
TRBV21-1,TRBJ1-2,ASSKGRGWGDDGYT
TRBV6-6,TRBJ2-7,ASSIRGLIYEQY
TRBV5-1,TRBJ2-3,ASRSSSGSGNTQY
TRBV14,TRBJ1-6,ASSQGGAGNSPLH
TRBV28,TRBJ1-3,ASPSNSGNTIY
TRBV7-2,TRBJ2-5,ASSSQRGETQY
TRBV5-4,TRBJ2-5,ASRERGQTETQY
TRBV28,TRBJ2-7,ASRGTSASSYEQY
TRBV28,TRBJ2-3,ASSLGPGTSGTDTQY
TRBV10-3,TRBJ2-7,AISVSSYEQY
TRBV29-1,TRBJ2-2,SVKQGAAGELF